One T cell receptor (beta chain) is described in this entry. This sample stems from a study of blood T cell repertoires in COVID-19. The table came from immunoSEQ multiplex PCR; TCRdb's copy has only in-frame clones and leaves some out. The sample includes 60,000 or so clones, roughly 88% of them seen just once. The material sequenced was peripheral blood. The TCR was taken from a human donor in a cohort sampled during active COVID-19.

CDR3 region: CASSLAGIGANVLTF. The DNA for the CDR3 is TGTGCCAGCAGCTTGGCCGGGATCGGGGCCAACGTCCTGACTTTC. V usage is TRBV5-4 and J usage is TRBJ2-6; tentatively, D is TRBD2 (5 bases). CDR1 is SGHNT and CDR2 is YYREEE in the germline V gene (reference sequence). This CDR3 spans 15 amino acids. Trimming took 0 bases from V and 4 from J, leaving 8 bases between them.